Listed below are T cell receptor beta chains from one sample, sequenced in a study of blood T cell repertoires in COVID-19. The method was immunoSEQ multiplex PCR; TCRdb's version includes in-frame clones alone and lacks a portion of them. The table records around 250,000 clones, 65% to 90% of them present only once. Sequencing used peripheral blood. Receptor source: a man aged 45-65 years with active or convalescent COVID-19. CDR3s include the opening cysteine and the closing phenylalanine or tryptophan. A D gene is named only where the DNA matches it firmly. Clone sizes are given selectively: once, few, many, or a class where the clone is expanded.

D | J | size | V | DNA | CDR3
. | TRBJ2-7 | . | TRBV4-1 | TGCGCCAGCAGCCAAGGGCGGGACAGCTCCTACGAGCAGTACTTC | CASSQGRDSSYEQYF
. | TRBJ2-1 | . | TRBV3-1/TRBV3-2 | TGTGCCAGCAGCCCCCGAGGGACAGCGGGAGCAATAAGCTCCTACAATGAGCAGTTCTTC | CASSPRGTAGAISSYNEQFF
. | TRBJ2-6 | . | TRBV5-1 | TGCGCCAGCAGCCCTGGGCATGTTTCTGGGGCCAACGTCCTGACTTTC | CASSPGHVSGANVLTF
. | TRBJ2-7 | . | TRBV11-2 | TGTGCCAGCAGCCGGACCCGGACAGGGAGGGGCGAGCAGTACTTC | CASSRTRTGRGEQYF
TRBD2 | TRBJ2-7 | . | TRBV5-4 | TGTGCCAGCAGCTTGCCTGCGGGAGAGTCGGCCGAGCAGTACTTC | CASSLPAGESAEQYF
TRBD2 | TRBJ2-5 | . | TRBV15 | TGTGCCACCAGCAGAGGGGCTAGCGGGAGGAGGGAGACCCAGTACTTC | CATSRGASGRRETQYF
TRBD2 | TRBJ2-2 | once | TRBV13 | TGTGCCAGCAGCGCCGGACTAGCGACTACCGGGGAGCTGTTTTTT | CASSAGLATTGELFF
. | TRBJ1-5 | . | TRBV19 | TGTGCCAGTAAGGTCGGGGGTTCGGGCAATCAGCCCCAGCATTTT | CASKVGGSGNQPQHF
. | TRBJ2-3 | once | TRBV19 | TGTGCCAGTAGCCCCGGTGCGGGTTCGATAGATACGCAGTATTTT | CASSPGAGSIDTQYF
TRBD1 | TRBJ1-1 | . | TRBV16 | TGTGCCAGCAGCCAAAGGACAGGGCCCACTGAAGCTTTCTTT | CASSQRTGPTEAFF
. | TRBJ2-1 | . | TRBV28 | TGTGCCAGCAGTTCCTTTGCGGGGAGCTCCTACAATGAGCAGTTCTTC | CASSSFAGSSYNEQFF
TRBD1 | TRBJ1-1 | . | TRBV5-5 | TGTGCCAGCAGCCATTGGGGGTTGGACAGGACCACTGAAGCTTTCTTT | CASSHWGLDRTTEAFF
TRBD2 | TRBJ2-1 | . | TRBV6-1 | TGTGCCAGCAGTCAAGCGGGAGGGGTGGGCAATGAGCAGTTCTTC | CASSQAGGVGNEQFF
. | TRBJ2-1 | . | TRBV24-1 | TGTGCCACCAGTGACATCTCCGTGAGTAATGAGCAGTTCTTC | CATSDISVSNEQFF
. | TRBJ1-1 | . | TRBV29-1 | TGCAGCATGATGATACAGGGTCCGACAGCAGCTTTCTTT | CSMMIQGPTAAFF
. | TRBJ2-7 | . | TRBV5-3 | TGTGTCAGAAGCCCCCTGGCGGGTTGCGAGCAGTACTTC | CVRSPLAGCEQYF
. | TRBJ1-6 | . | TRBV12-5 | TGTGCTAGTGGATCAGGGGAATCGAATTCACCCCTCCACTTT | CASGSGESNSPLHF
. | TRBJ2-7 | . | TRBV6-1 | TGTGCCAGCAGTAAGGACAGTACCTACGAGCAGTACTTC | CASSKDSTYEQYF
. | TRBJ2-5 | . | TRBV6-5 | TGTGCCAGCGGGAGAAGCCAAGAGACCCAGTACTTC | CASGRSQETQYF
. | TRBJ2-5 | . | TRBV3-1/TRBV3-2 | TGTGCCAGCACCCACGGAGGGACCCAGTACTTC | CASTHGGTQYF
. | TRBJ2-1 | . | TRBV7-8 | TGTGCCAGCAGCTTGACGCGGGGAGGAGGAAATGAGCAGTTCTTC | CASSLTRGGGNEQFF
TRBD2 | TRBJ2-1 | . | TRBV19 | TGTGCCAGTAGTTTGGGACTAGCGGCTGGGAATGAGCAGTTCTTC | CASSLGLAAGNEQFF
. | TRBJ1-2 | few | TRBV27 | TGTGCCAGCAGTTTTCGAGTAGAGGGTCCTCATGGCTACACCTTC | CASSFRVEGPHGYTF
. | TRBJ1-1 | . | TRBV7-9 | TGTGCCAGCAGCTTAATGCGGTGGGAGGGGGCTGAAGCTTTCTTT | CASSLMRWEGAEAFF
. | TRBJ1-1 | . | TRBV23-1 | TGCGCCAGCAGTCAATTGACAGACACTGAAGCTTTCTTT | CASSQLTDTEAFF
TRBD2 | TRBJ2-7 | . | TRBV7-3 | TGTGCCAGCAGCTTATATAGCGGGAGGGCCTACGAGCAGTACTTC | CASSLYSGRAYEQYF
. | TRBJ1-2 | . | TRBV6-5 | TGTGCCAGCAGGAAAGAAGGGGTTTCCTATGGCTACACCTTC | CASRKEGVSYGYTF
TRBD2 | TRBJ2-3 | . | TRBV2 | TGTGCCAGCAGCTTTAGCGGGAGTCAAGATACGCAGTATTTT | CASSFSGSQDTQYF
. | TRBJ2-7 | . | TRBV19 | TGTGCCAGTAGTATAGGGGCGGGACCCTACGAGCAGTACTTC | CASSIGAGPYEQYF
. | TRBJ2-7 | . | TRBV7-9 | TGTGCCAGCAGCCCTCTTGACAGGACCTACGAGCAGTACTTC | CASSPLDRTYEQYF
. | TRBJ1-2 | . | TRBV2 | TGTGCCAGCACCGTGCCTGGGGGGACTGGCTACACCTTC | CASTVPGGTGYTF
. | TRBJ1-2 | . | TRBV10-3 | TGTGCCGCCGCTCCGAGGGAAGCCTTCTTGGGCTACACCTTC | CAAAPREAFLGYTF
. | TRBJ2-3 | once | TRBV3-1/TRBV3-2 | TGTGCCAGCAGCCAAGAGGGAAGGCTAGCTCAGCGGGATACGCAGTATTTT | CASSQEGRLAQRDTQYF
TRBD2 | TRBJ2-7 | few | TRBV7-8 | TGTGCCAGCAGCTTATCCGCGGGCGGGAGAGTATCCTACGAGCAGTACTTC | CASSLSAGGRVSYEQYF
TRBD2 | TRBJ2-1 | . | TRBV28 | TGTGCCAGCAGTCTAGCGGGAGTTTACAATGAGCAGTTCTTC | CASSLAGVYNEQFF
TRBD1 | TRBJ1-1 | few | TRBV18 | TGTGCCAGCTCACCGAACAGGGGGCCGGCTGAAGCTTTCTTT | CASSPNRGPAEAFF
. | TRBJ1-2 | . | TRBV19 | TGTGCCAGTAGACAGGGAACTAACTATGGCTACACCTTC | CASRQGTNYGYTF
TRBD2 | TRBJ2-1 | . | TRBV24-1 | TGTGCCACCAGTCCGGGGGGGGCTGAGCAGTTCTTC | CATSPGGAEQFF
TRBD2 | TRBJ2-1 | . | TRBV19 | TGTGCCAGTAGCGCAGCGGGAAGGATTAAGTTCGGTGAGCAGTTCTTC | CASSAAGRIKFGEQFF
. | TRBJ1-5 | . | TRBV27 | TGTGCCAGCAGTTTATTTCGTGATCAGCCCCAGCATTTT | CASSLFRDQPQHF
. | TRBJ1-1 | . | TRBV5-4 | TGTGCCAGCAGCTTGGCAGGAGGGGGGGACACTGAAGCTTTCTTT | CASSLAGGGDTEAFF
. | TRBJ2-2 | . | TRBV2 | TGTGCCAGCAGTGATCAGGGCCGTGGCGGGGAGCTGTTTTTT | CASSDQGRGGELFF
TRBD2 | TRBJ2-7 | few | TRBV5-1 | TGCGCCAGCAGCCCCCAAGCGGGAGTTGGGAACGAGCAGTACTTC | CASSPQAGVGNEQYF
. | TRBJ2-7 | . | TRBV25-1 | TGTGCCAGCAGTGAAGGGCAGGGCCCCTACGAGCAGTACTTC | CASSEGQGPYEQYF
TRBD1 | TRBJ1-2 | . | TRBV19 | TGTGCCAGTAGTGTCCGACAGGGGATTAACTATGGCTACACCTTC | CASSVRQGINYGYTF
. | TRBJ1-3 | . | TRBV19 | TGTGCCAGTAGGCAACGAGGCTCTGGAAACACCATATATTTT | CASRQRGSGNTIYF
. | TRBJ1-1 | . | TRBV9 | TGTGCCAGCAGCCCGGGACACTTCAAGGGGACTGAAGCTTTCTTT | CASSPGHFKGTEAFF
TRBD2 | TRBJ2-1 | . | TRBV2 | TGTGCCAGTAAGGGTAGTAGCGGGAGGGATGAGCAGTTCTTC | CASKGSSGRDEQFF
. | TRBJ1-3 | . | TRBV7-4 | TGTGCCAGCAGCTTAACCAGGGCCCTCCGCTCCAACCACTCTGGAAACACCATATATTTT | CASSLTRALRSNHSGNTIYF
TRBD2 | TRBJ2-7 | . | TRBV7-2 | TGTGCCAGCAGCGGACTAGCGGGAGTTTACTTC | CASSGLAGVYF
. | TRBJ2-7 | . | TRBV10-3 | TGTGCCATCAGGTCAGGGGAGCAATACGAGCAGTACTTC | CAIRSGEQYEQYF
. | TRBJ2-5 | . | TRBV28 | TGTGCCAGCAGTTTATCGAGCCAACGGCCCTTCGGGGCCCAGTACTTC | CASSLSSQRPFGAQYF
TRBD1 | TRBJ1-1 | once | TRBV27 | TGTGCCAGCAGGGGGGACAGGGGTGGGACTGAAGCTTTCTTT | CASRGDRGGTEAFF
. | TRBJ2-7 | . | TRBV5-6 | TGTGCCAGCAGGGAACGGGAAAGGTTCTACGAGCAGTACTTC | CASRERERFYEQYF
. | TRBJ2-5 | . | TRBV29-1 | TGCAGCGTAAAACTTTACCAAGAGACCCAGTACTTC | CSVKLYQETQYF
TRBD1 | TRBJ1-1 | . | TRBV7-6 | TGTGCCAGCAGCTCCCAGCGGGGACAGGGGGCGATAGGAACTGAAGCTTTCTTT | CASSSQRGQGAIGTEAFF
TRBD1 | TRBJ1-4 | . | TRBV5-1 | TGCGCCAGCAGCTTGGTCCGACAGGGCGCCGGTAATGAAAAACTGTTTTTT | CASSLVRQGAGNEKLFF
. | TRBJ1-1 | few | TRBV19 | TGTGCCAGTAGTATTGAGGGGACTTCGAGGAACACTGAAGCTTTCTTT | CASSIEGTSRNTEAFF
TRBD2 | TRBJ2-3 | . | TRBV5-1 | TGCGCCAGCCTGGCGGGGGGCACAGATACGCAGTATTTT | CASLAGGTDTQYF
TRBD2 | TRBJ2-1 | . | TRBV7-8 | TGTGCCAGCAGCTACGGACTAGCATACAATGAGCAGTTCTTC | CASSYGLAYNEQFF